This T cell receptor (beta chain) was recorded in a study of response to subunit inactivated influenza vaccine. Study findings and constraints: Only a handful of new T cells, the authors suggested, are recruited with each seasonal influenza vaccination.

This clonotype was picked up a small number of times. The antigen is not known. TCRdb used MiXCR to reprocess the RT-PCR reads, holding one entry per CDR3 protein. The top ten hold about 11% of the sample, which has about 780,000 distinct CDR3 sequences, under 20% seen once. CDR1 and CDR2 from the germline V gene are DFQATT and SNEGSKA (reference sequence). Trimming took 3 bases from V and 5 from J, leaving 13 bases between them. The CDR3 consists of 13 residues. This chain connects TRBV20-1 to TRBJ2-5, with TRBD1 as a possible D gene (5 bases). The sample was PBMCs from blood, taken 5 to 6 days after vaccination. This clonotype originated in a man between 45 and 60 years old who received an inactivated influenza vaccine. The CDR3, as DNA: TGCAGTGCTAGTAGTTCAGGGTGGGAGACCCAGTACTTC. Protein product: CSASSSGWETQYF.